This TCR beta chain was identified during a study of cytomegalovirus exposure and HLA in healthy donors. Regarding the study as a whole: A missense DCLRE1C variant was associated with V- and J-gene trimming of TCR beta chains in a later analysis, and an independent cohort replicated the association.

In the case of this clone: As yet, its antigen is unknown.

The PCR contained 60 Vbeta and 13 Jbeta primers. Only in-frame clones appear in the TCRdb table, and some are missing; sequencing was by immunoSEQ multiplex PCR. Across about 200,000 clones, the top ten clones capture less than 6.5% of the sample. Germline trimming cut 6 bases from V and 4 bases from J; bases unmatched to any gene: 11. The CDR3 runs 16 residues. Per germline, CDR1 LNHDA and CDR2 SQIVND (reference sequence). The specimen was PBMCs. This TCR came from a young man in good health and CMV-seronegative. The J gene is TRBJ1-4, the V gene TRBV19; TRBD1 matches 7 bases. The CDR3 loop reads CASSSAGGTDNEKLFF. CDR3 coding DNA: TGTGCCAGTAGCTCGGCTGGGGGGACAGATAATGAAAAACTGTTTTTT.